This paragraph reports one T cell receptor (beta chain). What it binds is unknown. This record belongs to a study of shared clonotypes between healthy human individuals. General study results and limits: What naive subsets generally showed was a larger estimated richness than memory subsets showed. It was the non-shared clonotypes that had lower generation probabilities than clonotypes shared by all four donors.

Repertoires were generated with immunoSEQ multiplex PCR, while TCRdb's copy carries only in-frame clones and drops some. This table has some 2,000,000 clones, around 95% appearing once. Germline V gene sequence: CDR1 SNHLY, CDR2 FYNNEI. V lost 6 bases and J lost 0, with 11 bases in between. This CDR3 region has 15 residues. The sequenced material came from naive CD4+ T cells sorted from blood. The subset is: CD45RA+ positively selected. The clonotype comes from a man aged 18 to 35 in good health. This chain joins TRBV2 and TRBJ1-4; no firm D call. In DNA form, the CDR3 reads TGTGCCAGCAGACCGGACGGTACAACTAATGAAAAACTGTTTTTT. Its translation is CASRPDGTTNEKLFF.